This TCR beta chain was obtained from a study of blood T cell repertoires in COVID-19. Looking at the study overall: The United States, Italy and Spain were the sources of the acute and convalescent COVID-19 samples. Sample material is recorded as cDNA or gDNA derived from T cells, B-cell-depleted T cells, or PBMCs.

Germline lookup yields CDR1 LNHDA and CDR2 SQIVND (reference sequence). Trimming cost V 4 bases and J 1 base, with 11 bases left between them. CDR3 size: 14 residues. Per the study methods: The authors estimated nucleated cell counts from reference gene primer amplification. TCRdb's copy holds only in-frame clones and misses some; the assay was immunoSEQ multiplex PCR. That table supplies the V and J calls and clone size; D and trimming were determined from the DNA. The data hold 99,000 or so clones, with under 90% observed a single time. Sequencing was performed on peripheral blood. The J gene is TRBJ2-7, the V gene TRBV19; D is possibly TRBD1 (6 bases). The sequence came from a man at least 80 years old with acute or convalescent COVID-19. CDR3 protein: CASSSQGISYEQYF. The CDR3 DNA sequence: TGTGCCAGTAGTAGTCAGGGGATTTCCTACGAGCAGTACTTC.